Below, 26 T cell receptor beta chains from the same sample are listed, as sequenced in a study of T cell responses to AZD1222 COVID-19 vaccine. Data came from immunoSEQ multiplex PCR; TCRdb stores just in-frame clones and leaves some out. The table includes tens of thousands of clones, 78% detected once. Sequences were derived from peripheral blood, sampled on day 0 of AZD1222 vaccination. These receptors all come from an adult in good health.

Comment on this clone: Sequence at one end of the junction differs from germline and may be a read error. This chain links TRBV2 with TRBJ2-1; the match to TRBD1 covers 11 bases. This CDR3 spans 14 amino acids. Germline loops: CDR1 SNHLY, CDR2 FYNNEI. In nucleotides, the CDR3 is TGTGCCAGCATTAGGACAGGGGGCTACGATGAGCAGTTCTTC. This encodes CASIRTGGYDEQFF.

A single count supports this clone. The genes are TRBV6-4 and TRBJ2-3, with TRBD1 identical over 7 bases. CDR1 is MRHNA and CDR2 is SNTAGT in the germline V gene. V lost 5 bases to trimming and J lost 6 bases; unmatched junction nucleotides: 11. CDR3 length: 15 residues. CDR3 sequence reads: CASSSGGAGADTQYF. CDR3 nucleotides: TGTGCCAGCAGTTCAGGGGGTGCTGGAGCGGATACGCAGTATTTT.

The rearrangement uses TRBV5-8 and TRBJ2-1; 9 bases are shared with TRBD2. With 2 bases clipped from V and 1 base from J, the junction kept 7 bases outside the gene matches. The CDR3 loop spans 17 amino acids. Germline CDR1 and CDR2: SGHTS and YDEGEE. The CDR3, as DNA: TGTGCCAGCAGCTTCGGTCTAGCGGGAATTTCCTACAATGAGCAGTTCTTC. Protein sequence: CASSFGLAGISYNEQFF.

The CDR3 loop reads CAIKAGGTEAFF. The CDR3 nucleotides read TGTGCCATCAAAGCAGGGGGAACTGAAGCTTTCTTT. The genes are TRBV10-3 and TRBJ1-1; TRBD1 agrees at 7 bases. V was pared by 7 bases and J by 5 bases, with 4 bases of the junction left unmatched. The CDR3 loop spans 12 amino acids. Germline V gene lookup returns CDR1 ENHRY and CDR2 SYGVKD.

This clone was counted once. The gene calls are TRBV19 and TRBJ2-7; no clear D. V lost 1 base and J 3 bases, leaving 4 bases between the germline ends. Germline V lookup: CDR1 LNHDA, CDR2 SQIVND (reference sequence). The CDR3 consists of 12 residues. CDR3 amino acids: CASSIGNYEQYF. CDR3 in DNA: TGTGCCAGTAGTATAGGAAACTACGAGCAGTACTTC.

By sample share, this clone is medium-sized (0.01 to 0.1%). The rearrangement links TRBV19 to TRBJ2-1; 8 bases are a match to TRBD1. Germline V gives CDR1 LNHDA, CDR2 SQIVND (reference sequence). The CDR3 runs to 15 residues. V lost 7 bases to trimming and J lost 7 bases; unmatched junction nucleotides: 12. The CDR3 nucleotides read TGTGCCAGTACAAGACAGGGGTTTGTAGGTAATGAGCAGTTCTTC. Amino acids: CASTRQGFVGNEQFF.

Points on this clone: A read error may account for a junction end that differs from germline. The rearrangement joins TRBV5-4 to TRBJ1-1; D may be TRBD1 (6 bases). CDR1 is SGHNT and CDR2 is YYREEE in the germline V gene (reference sequence). This CDR3 spans 15 amino acids. CDR3 in DNA: TGTGCCAGCAGCTTGGTCGCAGGGGCGAACGCTGAAGCTTTCTTT. The encoded protein is CASSLVAGANAEAFF.

J is TRBJ1-1 and V is TRBV6-1; D might be TRBD1 (5 bases). The CDR3 totals 13 residues. Germline-derived CDR1 and CDR2 are MNHNS and SASEGT. Trimming removed 5 bases at V and 3 bases at J, with 10 bases between. This chain's CDR3 is CASSQGGDTEAFF. Written as DNA, the CDR3 is TGTGCCAGCAGTCAGGGTGGGGACACTGAAGCTTTCTTT.

The J gene is TRBJ1-2, the V gene TRBV6-5, with TRBD1 matching 7 bases. This CDR3 comprises 14 residues. V dropped 6 bases and J dropped 4; count of bases not matched to a gene: 8. From germline, CDR1 is MNHEY and CDR2 SVGAGI. In DNA, the CDR3 is TGTGCCAGCAGGACGGGACAGCCAGGCTATGGCTACACCTTC. Translated, it gives CASRTGQPGYGYTF.

This clone was observed a few times. The chain is built from TRBV9 and TRBJ2-3, with unresolved D. There are 13 residues in the CDR3. With 2 bases removed from V and 5 bases from J, the gap between germline ends came to 9 bases. The germline V gene has CDR1 SGDLS and CDR2 YYNGEE. This chain's CDR3 is CASSVGPGDTQYF. The DNA of the CDR3 is TGTGCCAGCAGCGTTGGGCCGGGAGATACGCAGTATTTT.

V gene TRBV5-1 combines with J gene TRBJ1-6; D is possibly TRBD1 (5 bases). V was clipped by 2 bases and J by 7 bases, with 10 bases between them. The CDR3 consists of 14 residues. Germline assignment: CDR1 SGHRS and CDR2 YFSETQ. CDR3 in DNA: TGCGCCAGCAGCTTACTCAGGGAAAATTCACCCCTCCACTTT. Protein: CASSLLRENSPLHF.

This clone was observed a single time. V gene TRBV5-1 combines with J gene TRBJ1-2; no clear D gene. Germline V gene lookup returns CDR1 SGHRS and CDR2 YFSETQ. The germline V and J ends were trimmed by 0 bases and 10 bases, with 13 bases remaining between them. The length of the CDR3 is 13 residues. In DNA form, the CDR3 reads TGCGCCAGCAGCTTGGCTGGGGAAACGAACTACACCTTC. Protein: CASSLAGETNYTF.

The J gene is TRBJ2-7, the V gene TRBV6-5; D gene ambiguous. Per germline, CDR1 MNHEY and CDR2 SVGAGI. V gave up 6 bases and J gave up 4 bases, with 13 bases separating them. CDR3 length equals 13 residues. The CDR3, as DNA: TGTGCCAGCAGGCGAGACTTGCGATACGAGCAGTACTTC. Its translation: CASRRDLRYEQYF.

This rearrangement joins TRBV19 to TRBJ1-1; D unresolved. CDR3 size: 16 residues. Germline V CDR1 and CDR2: LNHDA, SQIVND (reference sequence). Between the trimmed V and J ends, which lost 1 base and 3 bases, there was a span of 15 bases. The CDR3 loop reads CASSIGGRLGYTEAFF. The CDR3 nucleotides read TGTGCCAGTAGTATAGGCGGTAGGTTGGGATACACTGAAGCTTTCTTT.

The V gene is TRBV5-4, the J gene TRBJ1-6; D remains unclear. Trimming removed 4 bases from V and 7 bases from J, with 6 bases in between. Germline CDR1 SGHNT, CDR2 YYREEE (reference sequence). This CDR3 spans 12 amino acids. CDR3 region: CASSQTNSPLHF. The CDR3, as DNA: TGTGCCAGCAGCCAAACAAATTCACCCCTCCACTTT.

The chain couples TRBV27 to TRBJ1-4, with TRBD1 identical over 7 bases. Germline V gene lookup returns CDR1 MNHEY and CDR2 SMNVEV (reference sequence). V trimming: 4 bases; J trimming: 0 bases; junction bases outside the gene matches: 2. The CDR3 length is 15 residues. The CDR3 DNA reads TGTGCCAGCAGTTCAACAGGGGCAACTAATGAAAAACTGTTTTTT. Translation gives CASSSTGATNEKLFF.

The chain combines TRBV6-2 or TRBV6-3 with TRBJ2-5, with D unclear. The CDR3 extends over 12 amino acids. The ends were cut back, 5 bases at V and 7 bases at J, with 11 bases in the middle. Germline values: CDR1 MNHEY, CDR2 SVGEGT. CDR3 coding DNA: TGTGCCAGCAGTGGACCTACGTGGACCCAGTACTTC. Encoded protein: CASSGPTWTQYF.

This chain links TRBV3-1 (or the pseudogene TRBV3-2) with TRBJ1-5; D ambiguous. Germline values: CDR1 LGHDT, CDR2 YNNKEL (reference sequence). The CDR3 sequence is 14 residues long. V lost 1 base to trimming and J lost 3 bases, with 7 bases between them. CDR3 residues: CASSQGPVNQPQHF. In DNA form, the CDR3 reads TGTGCCAGCAGCCAAGGGCCGGTCAATCAGCCCCAGCATTTT.

CDR3 in amino acids: CASTGRGANVLTF. The CDR3 region has the DNA TGTGCCAGTACAGGGAGAGGGGCCAACGTCCTGACTTTC. V usage is TRBV19 and J usage is TRBJ2-6, with D possibly being TRBD1 or TRBD2 (5 bases each). CDR3 size: 13 residues. Per germline, CDR1 LNHDA and CDR2 SQIVND (reference sequence). With 7 bases removed from V and 4 bases from J, the gap between germline ends came to 8 bases.

The chain has TRBV28 and TRBJ1-1, with TRBD1 as a possible D gene (5 bases). CDR1 and CDR2 (germline): MDHEN, SYDVKM. V was clipped by 5 bases and J by 0 bases, with 16 bases between them. The CDR3 consists of 16 residues. The CDR3 DNA follows: TGTGCCAGCAGTCCTCCCGGGGGTCGTATGAACACTGAAGCTTTCTTT. Amino acids: CASSPPGGRMNTEAFF. The variable domain in full, completed from reference TRBV28 and TRBJ1-1, reads DVKVTQSSRYLVKRTGEKVFLECVQDMDHENMFWYRQDPGLGLRLIYFSYDVKMKEKGDIPEGYSVSREKKERFSLILESASTNQTSMYLCASSPPGGRMNTEAFFGQGTRLTVV.

This sequence joins TRBV7-9 and TRBJ2-3; D perhaps matches TRBD1 (6 bases). The CDR3 totals 16 residues. Trimming removed 1 base from V and 2 bases from J, with 13 bases in between. Germline CDR1 is SEHNR and CDR2 is FQNEAQ (reference sequence). CDR3 nucleotide sequence: TGTGCCAGCAGCTTAGAACCGTGGACAGACACAGATACGCAGTATTTT. Translated: CASSLEPWTDTDTQYF.

CDR3 nucleotides: TGTGCAAGTCGCTTAGAGCCCGATGAGCAGTTCTTC. Its translation: CASRLEPDEQFF. The J gene is TRBJ2-1, the V gene TRBV12-2; TRBD2, the table's D call, lacks a check against the DNA. TRBV12-2 is given as a pseudogene. This CDR3 region has 12 residues.

The CDR3 here is CSVERAGHQETQYF. CDR3 DNA sequence: TGCAGCGTTGAACGGGCAGGGCACCAAGAGACCCAGTACTTC. The genes are TRBV29-1 and TRBJ2-5, with D perhaps matching TRBD1 (5 bases). Germline CDR1 is SQVTM and CDR2 is ANQGSEA. V was shortened by 2 bases and J by 0 bases, with 10 bases between the two germline ends. The CDR3 extends over 14 amino acids.

V gene TRBV28 combines with J gene TRBJ2-7; 12 bases are a match to TRBD2. The germline V gene has CDR1 MDHEN and CDR2 SYDVKM. The CDR3 is 14 residues long. The junction had 6 bases not matched to a gene; V was cut back by 5 bases and J by 7 bases. The CDR3 protein is CASSLASGRGEQYF. CDR3 nucleotide sequence: TGTGCCAGCAGTCTGGCTAGCGGGAGGGGTGAGCAGTACTTC.

The J gene is TRBJ2-3, the V gene TRBV5-1; no clear D gene. The V gene lost 2 bases and the J gene lost 5 bases, with 12 bases spanning the gap. Germline loops: CDR1 SGHRS, CDR2 YFSETQ. CDR3 size: 14 residues. The chain's CDR3 is CASSLNGIGDTQYF. The CDR3, as DNA: TGCGCCAGCAGCTTAAATGGGATCGGAGATACGCAGTATTTT.

This clone was seen more than once but under ten times. The chain is built from TRBV5-6 and TRBJ1-3, with unresolved D. V was shortened by 4 bases and J by 9 bases, with 20 bases between the two germline ends. The CDR3 contains 15 residues. CDR1 is SGHDT and CDR2 is YYEEEE in the germline V gene. This CDR3 is CASSPLLSGGTTIYF. As DNA, the CDR3 is TGTGCCAGCAGCCCCCTCTTAAGTGGAGGTACCACCATATATTTT.